This T cell receptor beta chain emerged from a study of control samples from healthy donors and cancer patients. Some clones are missing from TCRdb's copy, which holds only in-frame ones; the method was immunoSEQ multiplex PCR. The sample includes 150,000 or so clones, about 94% of them seen just once. What was sequenced was blood. The sequence came from a man aged 35 to 55 in good health.

CDR3 sequence reads: CASSLQGGTTEAFF. In DNA form, the CDR3 reads TGTGCCAGCAGTTTACAGGGTGGAACCACTGAAGCTTTCTTT. J is TRBJ1-1 and V is TRBV27; D is perhaps TRBD1 (5 bases). The V end lost 2 bases, the J end lost 4 bases, and 11 bases lay between the germline ends. Per the germline V gene, CDR1 is MNHEY and CDR2 is SMNVEV (reference sequence). This CDR3 is 14 amino acids long.